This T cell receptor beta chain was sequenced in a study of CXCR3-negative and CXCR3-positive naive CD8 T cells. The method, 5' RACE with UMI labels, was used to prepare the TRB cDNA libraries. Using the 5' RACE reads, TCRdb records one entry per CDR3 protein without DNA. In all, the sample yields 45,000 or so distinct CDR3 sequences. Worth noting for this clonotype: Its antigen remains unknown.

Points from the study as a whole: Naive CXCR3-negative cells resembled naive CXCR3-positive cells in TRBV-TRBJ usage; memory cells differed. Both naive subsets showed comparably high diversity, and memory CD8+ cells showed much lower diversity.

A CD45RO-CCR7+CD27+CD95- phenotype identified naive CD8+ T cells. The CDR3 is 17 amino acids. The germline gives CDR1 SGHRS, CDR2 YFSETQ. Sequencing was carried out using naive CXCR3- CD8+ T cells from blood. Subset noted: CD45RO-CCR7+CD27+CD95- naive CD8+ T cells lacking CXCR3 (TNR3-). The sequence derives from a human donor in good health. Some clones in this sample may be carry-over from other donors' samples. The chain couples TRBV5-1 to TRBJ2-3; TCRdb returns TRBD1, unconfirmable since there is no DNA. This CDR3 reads CASSLRATGTSTDTQYF.